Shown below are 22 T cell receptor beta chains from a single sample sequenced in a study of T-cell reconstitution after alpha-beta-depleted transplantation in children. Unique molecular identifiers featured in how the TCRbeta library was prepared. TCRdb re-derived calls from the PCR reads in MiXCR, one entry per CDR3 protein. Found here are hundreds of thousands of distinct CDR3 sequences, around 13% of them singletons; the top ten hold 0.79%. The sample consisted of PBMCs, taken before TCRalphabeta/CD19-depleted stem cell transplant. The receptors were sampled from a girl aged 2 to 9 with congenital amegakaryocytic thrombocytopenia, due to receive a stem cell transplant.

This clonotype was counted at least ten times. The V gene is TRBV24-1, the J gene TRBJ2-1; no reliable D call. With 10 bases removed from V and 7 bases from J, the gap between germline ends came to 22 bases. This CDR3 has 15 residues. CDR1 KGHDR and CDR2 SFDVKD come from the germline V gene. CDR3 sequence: CATSAEHILGNEQFF. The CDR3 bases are TGTGCCACTTCCGCTGAACACATACTGGGAAATGAGCAGTTCTTC.

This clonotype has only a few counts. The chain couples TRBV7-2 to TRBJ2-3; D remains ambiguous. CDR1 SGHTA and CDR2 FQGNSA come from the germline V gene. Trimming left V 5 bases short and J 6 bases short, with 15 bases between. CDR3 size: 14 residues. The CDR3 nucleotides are TGTGCCAGCAGCATCCCACCCCTAAAGGATACGCAGTATTTT. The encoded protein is CASSIPPLKDTQYF.

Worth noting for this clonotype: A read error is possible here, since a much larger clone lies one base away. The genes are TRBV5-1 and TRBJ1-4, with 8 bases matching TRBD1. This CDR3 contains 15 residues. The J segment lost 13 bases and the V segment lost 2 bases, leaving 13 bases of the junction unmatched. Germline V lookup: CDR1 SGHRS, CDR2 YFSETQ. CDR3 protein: CASSFDGTGTWRLFF. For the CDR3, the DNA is TGCGCCAGCAGCTTTGATGGGACAGGTACTTGGAGACTGTTTTTT.

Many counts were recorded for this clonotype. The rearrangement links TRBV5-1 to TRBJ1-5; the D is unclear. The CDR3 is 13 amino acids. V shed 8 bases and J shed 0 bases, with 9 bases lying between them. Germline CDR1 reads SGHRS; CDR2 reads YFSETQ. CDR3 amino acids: CASRMNSNQPQHF. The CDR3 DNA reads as TGCGCCAGTCGAATGAATAGCAATCAGCCCCAGCATTTT.

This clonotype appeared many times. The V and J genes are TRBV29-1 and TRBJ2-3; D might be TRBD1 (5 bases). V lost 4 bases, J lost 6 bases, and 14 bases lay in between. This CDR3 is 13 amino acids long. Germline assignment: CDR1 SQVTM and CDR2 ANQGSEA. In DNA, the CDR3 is TGCAGCGTTGCCCAGGGCAGGGATGATACGCAGTATTTT. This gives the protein CSVAQGRDDTQYF.

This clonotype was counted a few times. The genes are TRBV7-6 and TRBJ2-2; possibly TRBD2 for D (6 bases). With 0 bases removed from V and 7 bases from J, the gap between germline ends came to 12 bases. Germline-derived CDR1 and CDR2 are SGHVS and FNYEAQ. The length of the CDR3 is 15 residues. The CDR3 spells CASSLAAGQIGELFF. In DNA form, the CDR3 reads TGTGCCAGCAGCTTAGCGGCGGGGCAAATCGGGGAGCTGTTTTTT.

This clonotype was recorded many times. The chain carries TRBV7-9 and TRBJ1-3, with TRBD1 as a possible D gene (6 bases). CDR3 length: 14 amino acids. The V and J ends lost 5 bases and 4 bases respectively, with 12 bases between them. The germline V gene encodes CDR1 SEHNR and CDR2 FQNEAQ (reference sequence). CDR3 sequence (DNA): TGTGCCAGCAGCGTACAGGGAGGCGGAAACACCATATATTTT. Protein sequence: CASSVQGGGNTIYF.

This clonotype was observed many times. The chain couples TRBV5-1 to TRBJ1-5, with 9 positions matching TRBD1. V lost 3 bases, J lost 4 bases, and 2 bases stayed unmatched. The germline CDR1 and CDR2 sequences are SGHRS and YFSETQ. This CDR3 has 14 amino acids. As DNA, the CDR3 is TGCGCCAGCAGCTGGGGGACAGGGAATCAGCCCCAGCATTTT. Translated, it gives CASSWGTGNQPQHF.

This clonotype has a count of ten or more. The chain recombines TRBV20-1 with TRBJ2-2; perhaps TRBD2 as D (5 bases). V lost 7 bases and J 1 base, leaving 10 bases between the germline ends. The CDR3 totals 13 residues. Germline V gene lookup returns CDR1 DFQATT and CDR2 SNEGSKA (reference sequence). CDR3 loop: CSVPGMNTGELFF. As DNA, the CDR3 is TGCAGTGTACCGGGGATGAACACCGGGGAGCTGTTTTTT.

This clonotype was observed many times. As DNA, the CDR3 is TGTGCCATCAGTGATCTGGCTAGCGGGAGTACACCAGATACGCAGTATTTT. Translation: CAISDLASGSTPDTQYF. V and J are TRBV10-3 and TRBJ2-3; TRBD2 matches 10 bases. The CDR3 length is 17 residues. With V trimmed by 3 bases and J by 4 bases, 10 bases remained unmatched. Germline assignment: CDR1 ENHRY and CDR2 SYGVKD.

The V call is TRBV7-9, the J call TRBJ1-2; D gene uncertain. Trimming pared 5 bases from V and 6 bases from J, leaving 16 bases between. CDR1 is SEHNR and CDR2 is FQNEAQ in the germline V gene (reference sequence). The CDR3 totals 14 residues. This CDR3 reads CASSHPWQDHGYTF. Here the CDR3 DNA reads TGTGCCAGCAGCCACCCCTGGCAAGACCATGGCTACACCTTC.

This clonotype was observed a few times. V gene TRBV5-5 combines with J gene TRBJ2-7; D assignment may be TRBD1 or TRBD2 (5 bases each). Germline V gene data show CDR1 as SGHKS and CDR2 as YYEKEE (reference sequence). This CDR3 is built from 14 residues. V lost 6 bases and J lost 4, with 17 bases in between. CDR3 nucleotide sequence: TGTGCCAGCACTCCCGACAGCGGACAATACGAGCAGTACTTC. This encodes CASTPDSGQYEQYF.

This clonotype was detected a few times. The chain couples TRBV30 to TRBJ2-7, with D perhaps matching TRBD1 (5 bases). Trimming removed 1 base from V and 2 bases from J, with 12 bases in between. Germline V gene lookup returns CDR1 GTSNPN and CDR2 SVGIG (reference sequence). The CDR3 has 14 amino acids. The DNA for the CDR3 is TGTGCCTGGAGTGCCCTCCCGACAGCCTACGAGCAGTACTTC. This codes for CAWSALPTAYEQYF.

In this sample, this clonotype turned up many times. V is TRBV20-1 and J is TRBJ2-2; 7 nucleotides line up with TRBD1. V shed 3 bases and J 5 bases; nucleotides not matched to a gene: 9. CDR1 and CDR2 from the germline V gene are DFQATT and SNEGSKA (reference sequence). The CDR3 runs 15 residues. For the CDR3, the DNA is TGCAGTGCTAGTACGTGGGACAGCCCAACCGGGGAGCTGTTTTTT. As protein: CSASTWDSPTGELFF.

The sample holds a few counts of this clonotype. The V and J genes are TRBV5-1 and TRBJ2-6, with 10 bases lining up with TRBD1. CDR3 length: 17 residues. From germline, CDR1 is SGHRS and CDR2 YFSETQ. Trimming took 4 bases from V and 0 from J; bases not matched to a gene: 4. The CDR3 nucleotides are TGCGCCAGCAGCAACGGACAGGGGGTCTCTGGGGCCAACGTCCTGACTTTC. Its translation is CASSNGQGVSGANVLTF.

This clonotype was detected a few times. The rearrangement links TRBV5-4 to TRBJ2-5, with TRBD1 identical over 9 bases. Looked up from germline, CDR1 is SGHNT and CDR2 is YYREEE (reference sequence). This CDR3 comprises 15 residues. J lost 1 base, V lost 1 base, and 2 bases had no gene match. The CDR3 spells CASSLMGQGQETQYF. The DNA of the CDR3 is TGTGCCAGCAGCTTGATGGGACAGGGCCAAGAGACCCAGTACTTC.

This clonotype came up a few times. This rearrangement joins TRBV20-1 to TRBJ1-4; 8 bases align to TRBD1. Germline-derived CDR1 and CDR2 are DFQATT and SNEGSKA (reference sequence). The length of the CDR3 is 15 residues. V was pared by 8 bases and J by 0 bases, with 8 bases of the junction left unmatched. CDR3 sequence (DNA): TGCAGTTCAAAGACAGGGGCAGCAACTAATGAAAAACTGTTTTTT. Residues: CSSKTGAATNEKLFF.

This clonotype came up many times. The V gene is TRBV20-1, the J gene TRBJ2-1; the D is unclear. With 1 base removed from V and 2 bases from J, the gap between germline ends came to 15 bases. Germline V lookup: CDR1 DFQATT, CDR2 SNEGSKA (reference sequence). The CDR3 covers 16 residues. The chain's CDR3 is CSARGPRLTAYNEQFF. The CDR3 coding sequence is TGCAGTGCTAGAGGCCCACGACTCACGGCCTACAATGAGCAGTTCTTC.

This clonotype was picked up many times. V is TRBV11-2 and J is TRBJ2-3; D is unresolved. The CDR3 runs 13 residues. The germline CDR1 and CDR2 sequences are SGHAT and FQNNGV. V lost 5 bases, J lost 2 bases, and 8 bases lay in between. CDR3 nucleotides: TGTGCCAGCAGCCGTCAGAACACAGATACGCAGTATTTT. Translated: CASSRQNTDTQYF.

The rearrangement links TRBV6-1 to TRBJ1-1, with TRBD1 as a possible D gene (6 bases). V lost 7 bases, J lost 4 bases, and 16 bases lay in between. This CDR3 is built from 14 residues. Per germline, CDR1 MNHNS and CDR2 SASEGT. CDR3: CASNGQNEGTEAFF. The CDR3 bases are TGTGCCAGCAACGGACAGAACGAGGGCACTGAAGCTTTCTTT.

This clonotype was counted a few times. DNA of the CDR3: TGCGCCAGCAGCTTACAGAACAGCCCCCCCGACGAGCAGTACTTC. This sequence encodes CASSLQNSPPDEQYF. The chain carries TRBV5-1 and TRBJ2-7; D is unclear. Between the trimmed V and J ends, which lost 2 bases and 5 bases, there was a span of 17 bases. This CDR3 spans 15 amino acids. The V gene's germline CDR1 is SGHRS and CDR2 YFSETQ. The whole variable domain, remainder taken from reference TRBV5-1 and TRBJ2-7, is KAGVTQTPRYLIKTRGQQVTLSCSPISGHRSVSWYQQTPGQGLQFLFEYFSETQRNKGNFPGRFSGRQFSNSRSEMNVSTLELGDSALYLCASSLQNSPPDEQYFGPGTRLTVT.

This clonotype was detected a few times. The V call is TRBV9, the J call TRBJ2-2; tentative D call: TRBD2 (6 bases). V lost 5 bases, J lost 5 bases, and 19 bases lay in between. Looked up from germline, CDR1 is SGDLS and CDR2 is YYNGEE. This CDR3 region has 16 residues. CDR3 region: CASSPLTSLLTGELFF. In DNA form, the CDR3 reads TGTGCCAGCAGTCCCCTCACTAGCTTGCTTACCGGGGAGCTGTTTTTT.